Below, 7 T cell receptor beta chains from the same sample are listed, as sequenced in a study of T cell changes during pregnancy in multiple sclerosis. Clones were sequenced by immunoSEQ multiplex PCR, and TCRdb holds only the in-frame ones, with some missing. This table has 65,000 to 90,000 clones, approximately 89% appearing once. The material was peripheral blood, obtained in the first trimester of pregnancy. The receptors shown here come from a female donor with multiple sclerosis, enrolled in a pregnancy study.

There are a few counts of this clone. The chain couples TRBV28 to TRBJ2-2, with a weak D call TRBD1 (5 bases). This CDR3 spans 14 amino acids. The ends were cut back, 7 bases at V and 0 bases at J, with 9 bases in the middle. CDR1 and CDR2 from the germline V gene are MDHEN and SYDVKM. CDR3 residues: CASKGVANTGELFF. Written as DNA, the CDR3 is TGTGCCAGCAAAGGGGTTGCGAACACCGGGGAGCTGTTTTTT.

This chain uses TRBV27 with TRBJ2-5, with D perhaps TRBD1 (5 bases). The CDR3 length is 14 residues. Trimming left V 6 bases short and J 4 bases short, with 15 bases between. The V gene's germline CDR1 is MNHEY and CDR2 SMNVEV (reference sequence). The CDR3 reads CASSSGWKGETQYF. The CDR3 DNA follows: TGTGCCAGCAGCTCAGGGTGGAAGGGAGAGACCCAGTACTTC.

CDR3 nucleotide sequence: TGTGCCAGCAGTGACTTTCTGGGGGGACGCTACGAGCAGTACTTC. This gives the protein CASSDFLGGRYEQYF. The rearrangement uses TRBV6-1 and TRBJ2-7; maybe TRBD2 (6 bases). This CDR3 is built from 15 residues. V lost 3 bases to trimming and J lost 3 bases, with 15 bases between them. CDR1 and CDR2 from the germline V gene are MNHNS and SASEGT.

V is TRBV13 and J is TRBJ1-3; D gene uncertain. Germline V gives CDR1 PRHDT, CDR2 FYEKMQ (reference sequence). V shed 3 bases and J shed 1 base, with 10 bases lying between them. This CDR3 is 15 amino acids long. The CDR3 loop reads CASSFNTVSGNTIYF. The CDR3 bases are TGTGCCAGCAGCTTCAACACAGTTTCTGGAAACACCATATATTTT.

This clone was observed a single time. The V gene is TRBV27, the J gene TRBJ1-1, with TRBD1 identical over 11 bases. Unmatched junction bases numbered 9, after V lost 5 bases and J lost 7 bases. CDR3 length: 15 residues. Germline V gene lookup returns CDR1 MNHEY and CDR2 SMNVEV (reference sequence). CDR3 region: CASSPQDRGRVEAFF. The CDR3 DNA sequence: TGTGCCAGCAGTCCACAGGACAGGGGGCGTGTTGAAGCTTTCTTT.

This clone was seen a single time. V usage is TRBV19 and J usage is TRBJ2-1; 10 nucleotides align to TRBD2. The CDR3 length is 13 residues. Germline-derived CDR1 and CDR2 are LNHDA and SQIVND (reference sequence). V lost 8 bases and J lost 6; bases outside the gene matches: 4. CDR3: CASSLAGLNEQFF. The CDR3 coding sequence is TGTGCCAGTTCACTAGCGGGGCTCAATGAGCAGTTCTTC.

J is TRBJ2-1 and V is TRBV9, with 10 nucleotides matching TRBD2. The ends lost 0 bases at V and 8 bases at J; junction bases unmatched: 8. Germline CDR1 reads SGDLS; CDR2 reads YYNGEE. The CDR3 loop spans 16 amino acids. The CDR3 DNA reads TGTGCCAGCAGCGTAGTTACAAGCGGGAGGGGCGATGAGCAGTTCTTC. Translation gives CASSVVTSGRGDEQFF.